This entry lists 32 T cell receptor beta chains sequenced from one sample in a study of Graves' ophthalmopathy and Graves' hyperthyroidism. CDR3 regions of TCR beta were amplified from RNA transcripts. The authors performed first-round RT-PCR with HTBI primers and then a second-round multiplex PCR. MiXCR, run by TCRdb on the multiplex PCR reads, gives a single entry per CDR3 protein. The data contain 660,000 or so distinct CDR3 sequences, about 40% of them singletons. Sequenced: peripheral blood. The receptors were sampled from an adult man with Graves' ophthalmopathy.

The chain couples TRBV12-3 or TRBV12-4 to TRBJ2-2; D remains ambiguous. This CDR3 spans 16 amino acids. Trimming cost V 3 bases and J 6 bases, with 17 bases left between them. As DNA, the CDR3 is TGTGCCAGCAGTTTTAAAGAACCAGTGTTAGCCGGGGAGCTGTTTTTT. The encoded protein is CASSFKEPVLAGELFF.

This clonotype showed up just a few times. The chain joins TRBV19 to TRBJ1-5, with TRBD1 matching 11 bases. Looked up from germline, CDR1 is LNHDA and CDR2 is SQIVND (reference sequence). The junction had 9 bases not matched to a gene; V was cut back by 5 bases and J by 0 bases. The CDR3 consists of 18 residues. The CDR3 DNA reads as TGTGCCAGTAGTTTGGCGGGGACAGGGGGTTATAGCAATCAGCCCCAGCATTTT. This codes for CASSLAGTGGYSNQPQHF.

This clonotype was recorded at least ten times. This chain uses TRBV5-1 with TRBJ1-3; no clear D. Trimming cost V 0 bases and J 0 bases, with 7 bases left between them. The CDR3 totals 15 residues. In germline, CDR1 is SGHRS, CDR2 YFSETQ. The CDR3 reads CASSLGADSGNTIYF. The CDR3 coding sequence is TGCGCCAGCAGCTTGGGAGCAGACTCTGGAAACACCATATATTTT.

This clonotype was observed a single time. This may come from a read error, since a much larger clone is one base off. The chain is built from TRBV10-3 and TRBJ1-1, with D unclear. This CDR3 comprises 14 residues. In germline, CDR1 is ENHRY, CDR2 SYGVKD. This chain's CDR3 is CANSSTPMNTEAFF. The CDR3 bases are TGTGCCAACAGTTCTACCCCCATGAACACTGAAGCTTTCTTT.

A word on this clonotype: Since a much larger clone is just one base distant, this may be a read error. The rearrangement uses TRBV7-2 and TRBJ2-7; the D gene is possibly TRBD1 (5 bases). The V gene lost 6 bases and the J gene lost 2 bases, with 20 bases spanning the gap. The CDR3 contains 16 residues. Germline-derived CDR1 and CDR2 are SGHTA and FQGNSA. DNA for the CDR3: TGTGCCAGCAGTCATCTCAGCCAGATAGGGGCCTACGAGCAGTACTTC. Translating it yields CASSHLSQIGAYEQYF.

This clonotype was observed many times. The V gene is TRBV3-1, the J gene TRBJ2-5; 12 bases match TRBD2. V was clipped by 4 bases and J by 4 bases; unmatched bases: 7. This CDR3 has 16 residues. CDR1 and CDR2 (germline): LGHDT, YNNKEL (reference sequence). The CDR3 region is CASSLGTSGSSETQYF. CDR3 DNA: TGTGCCAGCAGCCTAGGGACTAGCGGGTCCTCAGAGACCCAGTACTTC.

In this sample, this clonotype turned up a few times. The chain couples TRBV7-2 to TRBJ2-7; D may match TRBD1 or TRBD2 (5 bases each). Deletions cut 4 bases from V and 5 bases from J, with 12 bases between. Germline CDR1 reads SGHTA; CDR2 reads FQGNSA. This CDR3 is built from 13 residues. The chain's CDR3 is CASSSGWGNEQYF. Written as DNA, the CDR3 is TGTGCCAGCAGCTCCGGCTGGGGGAACGAGCAGTACTTC. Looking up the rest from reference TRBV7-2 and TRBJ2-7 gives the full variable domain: GAGVSQSPSNKVTEKGKDVELRCDPISGHTALYWYRQSLGQGLEFLIYFQGNSAPDKSGLPSDRFSAERTGGSVSTLTIQRTQQEDSAVYLCASSSGWGNEQYFGPGTRLTVT.

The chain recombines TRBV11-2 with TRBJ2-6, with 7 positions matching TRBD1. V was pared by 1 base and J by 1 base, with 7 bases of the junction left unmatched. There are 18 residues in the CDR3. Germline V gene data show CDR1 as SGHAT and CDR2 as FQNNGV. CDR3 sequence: CASSLGRQGGSGANVLTF. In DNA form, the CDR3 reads TGTGCCAGCAGCTTAGGGCGACAGGGTGGATCTGGGGCCAACGTCCTGACTTTC.

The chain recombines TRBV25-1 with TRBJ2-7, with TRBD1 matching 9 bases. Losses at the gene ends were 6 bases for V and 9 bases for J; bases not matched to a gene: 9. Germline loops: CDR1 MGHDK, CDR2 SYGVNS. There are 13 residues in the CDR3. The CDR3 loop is CASSPGQGRRQYF. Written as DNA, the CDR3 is TGTGCCAGCAGCCCGGGACAGGGCCGGCGGCAGTACTTC.

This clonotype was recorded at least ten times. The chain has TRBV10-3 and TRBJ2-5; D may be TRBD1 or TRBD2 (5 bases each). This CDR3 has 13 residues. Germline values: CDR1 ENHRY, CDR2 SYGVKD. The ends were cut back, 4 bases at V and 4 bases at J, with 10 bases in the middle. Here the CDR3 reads CAISVGDRETQYF. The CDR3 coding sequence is TGTGCCATCAGTGTGGGGGACCGAGAGACCCAGTACTTC.

CDR3 sequence reads: CASSMGQGASFPGELFF. CDR3 in DNA: TGTGCCAGCAGCATGGGACAGGGGGCATCTTTCCCCGGGGAGCTGTTTTTT. This chain joins TRBV7-2 and TRBJ2-2, with 12 bases that match TRBD1. The CDR3 has 17 amino acids. V shed 5 bases and J 6 bases; nucleotides not matched to a gene: 10. Germline CDR1 SGHTA, CDR2 FQGNSA. Looking up the rest from reference TRBV7-2 and TRBJ2-2 gives the full variable domain: GAGVSQSPSNKVTEKGKDVELRCDPISGHTALYWYRQSLGQGLEFLIYFQGNSAPDKSGLPSDRFSAERTGGSVSTLTIQRTQQEDSAVYLCASSMGQGASFPGELFFGEGSRLTVL.

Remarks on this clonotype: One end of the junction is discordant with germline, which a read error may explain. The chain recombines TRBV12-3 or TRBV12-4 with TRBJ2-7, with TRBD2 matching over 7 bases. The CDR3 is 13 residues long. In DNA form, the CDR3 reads TGTGCCAGCAGTTTTTCATGGGAGGGCGAGAAGTACTTC. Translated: CASSFSWEGEKYF.

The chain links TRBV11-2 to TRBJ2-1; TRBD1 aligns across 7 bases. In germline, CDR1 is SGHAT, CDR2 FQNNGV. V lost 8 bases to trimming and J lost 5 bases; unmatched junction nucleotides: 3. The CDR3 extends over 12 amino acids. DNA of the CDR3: TGTGCCAGCGAGGGGGCCGACAATGAGCAGTTCTTC. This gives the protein CASEGADNEQFF.

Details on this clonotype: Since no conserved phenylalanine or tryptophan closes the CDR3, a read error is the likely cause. The CDR3 sequence is CASSQGVGGLVFYEQYC. Here the CDR3 DNA reads TGTGCCAGCAGCCAAGGGGTTGGTGGACTAGTCTTTTACGAGCAGTACTGC. The chain uses TRBV4-2 and TRBJ2-7; 7 bases align to TRBD2. In germline, CDR1 is LGHNA, CDR2 YNFKEQ. V lost 1 base, J lost 4 bases, and 13 bases stayed unmatched. CDR3 length: 17 residues.

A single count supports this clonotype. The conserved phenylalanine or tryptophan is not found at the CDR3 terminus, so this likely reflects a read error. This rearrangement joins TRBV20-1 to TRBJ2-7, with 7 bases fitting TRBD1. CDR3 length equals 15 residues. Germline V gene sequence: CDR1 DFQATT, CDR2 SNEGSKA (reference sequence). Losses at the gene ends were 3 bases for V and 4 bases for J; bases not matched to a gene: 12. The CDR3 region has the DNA TGCAGTGCTAGCGGAACAGGGGAGAGGGATTACGAGCAGTACTGC. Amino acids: CSASGTGERDYEQYC.

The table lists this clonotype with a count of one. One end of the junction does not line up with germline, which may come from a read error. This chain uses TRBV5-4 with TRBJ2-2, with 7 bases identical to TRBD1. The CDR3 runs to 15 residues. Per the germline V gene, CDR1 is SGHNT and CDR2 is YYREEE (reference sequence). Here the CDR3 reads CASSLTGSNTGEPFF. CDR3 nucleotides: TGTGCCAGCAGCCTGACAGGGTCGAACACCGGGGAGCCGTTTTTT. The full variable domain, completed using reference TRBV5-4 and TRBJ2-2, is ETGVTQSPTHLIKTRGQQVTLRCSSQSGHNTVSWYQQALGQGPQFIFQYYREEENGRGNFPPRFSGLQFPNYSSELNVNALELDDSALYLCASSLTGSNTGEPFFGEGSRLTVL.

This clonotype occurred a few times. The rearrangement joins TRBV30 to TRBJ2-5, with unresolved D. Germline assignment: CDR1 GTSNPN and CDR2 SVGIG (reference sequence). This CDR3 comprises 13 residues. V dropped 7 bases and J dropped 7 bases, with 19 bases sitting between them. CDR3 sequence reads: CASRRQNSGTQYF. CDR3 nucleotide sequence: TGTGCCTCTCGGCGGCAAAATAGTGGGACCCAGTACTTC.

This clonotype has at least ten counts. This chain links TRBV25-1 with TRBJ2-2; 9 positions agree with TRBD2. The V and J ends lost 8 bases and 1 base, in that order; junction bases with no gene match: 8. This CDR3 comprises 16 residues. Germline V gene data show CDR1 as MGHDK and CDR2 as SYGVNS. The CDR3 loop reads CASEGLARENTGELFF. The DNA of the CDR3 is TGTGCCAGCGAGGGACTAGCAAGGGAGAACACCGGGGAGCTGTTTTTT.

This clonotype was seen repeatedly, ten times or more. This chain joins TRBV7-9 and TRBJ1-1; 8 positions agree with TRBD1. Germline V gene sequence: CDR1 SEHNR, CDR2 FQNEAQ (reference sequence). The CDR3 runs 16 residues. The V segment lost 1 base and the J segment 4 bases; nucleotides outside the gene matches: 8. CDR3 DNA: TGTGCCAGCAGCTTAGGGATAGGACAGGGTACCACTGAAGCTTTCTTT. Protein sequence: CASSLGIGQGTTEAFF.

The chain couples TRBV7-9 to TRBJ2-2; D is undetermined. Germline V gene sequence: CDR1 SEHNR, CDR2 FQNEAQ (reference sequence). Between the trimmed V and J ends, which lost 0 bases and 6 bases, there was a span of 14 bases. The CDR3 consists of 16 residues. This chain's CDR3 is CASSLAQVVPAGELFF. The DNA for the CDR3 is TGTGCCAGCAGCTTAGCCCAGGTAGTTCCCGCCGGGGAGCTGTTTTTT. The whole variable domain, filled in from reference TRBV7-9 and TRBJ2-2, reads DTGVSQNPRHKITKRGQNVTFRCDPISEHNRLYWYRQTLGQGPEFLTYFQNEAQLEKSRLLSDRFSAERPKGSFSTLEIQRTEQGDSAMYLCASSLAQVVPAGELFFGEGSRLTVL.

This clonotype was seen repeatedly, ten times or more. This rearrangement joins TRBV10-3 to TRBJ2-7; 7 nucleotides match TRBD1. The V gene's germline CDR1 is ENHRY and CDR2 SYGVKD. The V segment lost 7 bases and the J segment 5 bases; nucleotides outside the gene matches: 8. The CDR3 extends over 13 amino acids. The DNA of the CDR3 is TGTGCCATCACAGGGGACAGCGGCAACGAGCAGTACTTC. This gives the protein CAITGDSGNEQYF.

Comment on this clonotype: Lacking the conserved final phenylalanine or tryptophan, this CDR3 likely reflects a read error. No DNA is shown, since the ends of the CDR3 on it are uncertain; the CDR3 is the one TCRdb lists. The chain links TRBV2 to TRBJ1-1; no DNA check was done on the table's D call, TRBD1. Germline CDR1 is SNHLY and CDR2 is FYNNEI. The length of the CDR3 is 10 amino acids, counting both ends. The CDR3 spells CASRGTGGAY.

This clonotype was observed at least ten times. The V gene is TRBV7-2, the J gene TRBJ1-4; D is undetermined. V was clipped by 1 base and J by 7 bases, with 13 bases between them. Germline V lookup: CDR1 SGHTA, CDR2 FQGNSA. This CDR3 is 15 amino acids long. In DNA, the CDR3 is TGTGCCAGCAGCTTAGTATACGGATTGGGTGAAAAACTGTTTTTT. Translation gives CASSLVYGLGEKLFF.

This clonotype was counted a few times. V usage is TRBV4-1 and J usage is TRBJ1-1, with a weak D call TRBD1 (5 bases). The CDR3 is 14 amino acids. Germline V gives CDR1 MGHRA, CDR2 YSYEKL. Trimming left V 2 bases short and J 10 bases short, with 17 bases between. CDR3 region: CASSQRSLGAGAFF. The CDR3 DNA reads TGCGCCAGCAGCCAACGGAGCCTAGGGGCTGGAGCTTTCTTT.

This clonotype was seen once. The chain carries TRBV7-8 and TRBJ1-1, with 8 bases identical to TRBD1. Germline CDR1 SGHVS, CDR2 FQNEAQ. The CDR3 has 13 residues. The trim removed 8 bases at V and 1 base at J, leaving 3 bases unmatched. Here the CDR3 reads CASFGTGNTEAFF. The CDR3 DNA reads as TGTGCCAGCTTCGGGACAGGGAACACTGAAGCTTTCTTT.

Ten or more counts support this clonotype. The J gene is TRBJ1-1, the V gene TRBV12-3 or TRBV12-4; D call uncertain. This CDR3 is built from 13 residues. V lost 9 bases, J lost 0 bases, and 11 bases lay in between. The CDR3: CASAIGVNTEAFF. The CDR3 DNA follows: TGTGCCAGTGCGATCGGGGTGAACACTGAAGCTTTCTTT.

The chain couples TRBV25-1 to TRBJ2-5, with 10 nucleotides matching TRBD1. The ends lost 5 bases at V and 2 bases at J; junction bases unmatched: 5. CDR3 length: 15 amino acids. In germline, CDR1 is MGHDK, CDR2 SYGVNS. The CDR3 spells CASSRGQGGQETQYF. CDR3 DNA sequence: TGTGCCAGCAGTCGCGGACAGGGGGGGCAAGAGACCCAGTACTTC.

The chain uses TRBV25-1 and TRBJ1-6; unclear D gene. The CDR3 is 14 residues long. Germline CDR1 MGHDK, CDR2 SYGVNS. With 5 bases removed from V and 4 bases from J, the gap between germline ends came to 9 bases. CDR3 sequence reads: CASSSDTYNSPLHF. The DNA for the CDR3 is TGTGCCAGCAGTTCTGACACTTATAATTCACCCCTCCACTTT.

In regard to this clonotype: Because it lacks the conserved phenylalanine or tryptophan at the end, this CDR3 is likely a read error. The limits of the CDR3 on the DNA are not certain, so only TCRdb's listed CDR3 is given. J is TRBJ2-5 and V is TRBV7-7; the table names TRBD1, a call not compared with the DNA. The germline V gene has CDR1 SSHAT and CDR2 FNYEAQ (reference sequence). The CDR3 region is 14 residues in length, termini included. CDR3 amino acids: CASSLPGGRETPYC.

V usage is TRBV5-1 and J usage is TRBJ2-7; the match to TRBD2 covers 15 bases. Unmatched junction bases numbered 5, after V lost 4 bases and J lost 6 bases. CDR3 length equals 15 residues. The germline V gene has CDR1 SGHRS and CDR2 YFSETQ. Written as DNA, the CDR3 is TGCGCCAGCAGCGTGGGACTAGCGGGAGGCCCCGAGCAGTACTTC. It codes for CASSVGLAGGPEQYF. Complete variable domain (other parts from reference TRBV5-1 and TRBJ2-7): KAGVTQTPRYLIKTRGQQVTLSCSPISGHRSVSWYQQTPGQGLQFLFEYFSETQRNKGNFPGRFSGRQFSNSRSEMNVSTLELGDSALYLCASSVGLAGGPEQYFGPGTRLTVT.

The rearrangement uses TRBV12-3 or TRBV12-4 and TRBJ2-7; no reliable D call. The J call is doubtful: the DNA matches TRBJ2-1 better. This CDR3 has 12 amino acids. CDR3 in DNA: TGTGCCAGCAGTTTCCGGCGGAATGAGCAGTTCTTC. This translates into CASSFRRNEQFF.

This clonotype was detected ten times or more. CDR3 loop: CSARRQGAREQYF. The CDR3 nucleotides are TGCAGTGCTAGACGACAGGGGGCGCGGGAGCAGTACTTC. V is TRBV20-1 and J is TRBJ2-7, with 10 bases aligning to TRBD1. The CDR3 totals 13 residues. After removal of 2 bases from V and 7 bases from J, the junction contained 5 bases not matched to a gene. CDR1 and CDR2 from the germline V gene are DFQATT and SNEGSKA (reference sequence).